These 19 T cell receptor beta chains share one sample of origin, sequenced in a study of T-cell reconstitution after alpha-beta-depleted transplantation in children. Unique molecular identifiers were used to barcode this TCRbeta library. TCRdb reanalysed the PCR reads using MiXCR and keeps one entry per CDR3 protein. The sample lists 200,000 or so distinct CDR3 sequences, around 7% occurring once. The sample here was PBMCs, taken before TCRalphabeta/CD19-depleted stem cell transplant. Receptors were obtained from a boy between 2 and 15 years old with acute lymphoblastic leukemia, due to receive a stem cell transplant.

Only a few counts were recorded for this clonotype. The chain has TRBV9 and TRBJ2-1, with D possibly called TRBD1 or TRBD2 (5 bases each). The V end lost 0 bases, the J end lost 3 bases, and 7 bases lay between the germline ends. The CDR3 contains 14 residues. The germline V gene has CDR1 SGDLS and CDR2 YYNGEE. The CDR3 sequence is CASSVGDDYNEQFF. As DNA, the CDR3 is TGTGCCAGCAGCGTAGGGGACGACTACAATGAGCAGTTCTTC.

This clonotype came up many times. The genes are TRBV12-3 or TRBV12-4 and TRBJ2-1; 9 nucleotides agree with TRBD2. J was trimmed by 4 bases and V by 6 bases; bases with no gene match: 7. The CDR3 spans 15 residues. Here the CDR3 reads CASSLAGLTYNEQFF. CDR3 DNA sequence: TGTGCCAGCAGCCTAGCGGGACTTACATACAATGAGCAGTTCTTC.

This clonotype has a count of ten or more. The chain is built from TRBV12-3 or TRBV12-4 and TRBJ1-6, with TRBD1 matching over 9 bases. This CDR3 contains 16 residues. J lost 9 bases, V lost 6 bases, and 12 bases had no gene match. This CDR3 reads CASRTSSGQGLSPLHF. CDR3 nucleotides: TGTGCCAGCAGGACCTCTTCGGGACAGGGACTTTCACCCCTCCACTTT.

This clonotype was counted many times. The rearrangement uses TRBV5-1 and TRBJ2-7, with D uncertain. The V and J ends lost 0 bases and 5 bases respectively, with 12 bases between them. CDR1 SGHRS and CDR2 YFSETQ come from the germline V gene. The CDR3 runs 14 residues. The CDR3: CASSLEGATNEQYF. CDR3 coding DNA: TGCGCCAGCAGCTTGGAAGGTGCCACAAACGAGCAGTACTTC.

A note on this clonotype: No conserved phenylalanine or tryptophan is present at the end of the CDR3, so a read error is the likely explanation. No DNA is shown, since the ends of the CDR3 on it are uncertain; the CDR3 is the one TCRdb lists. V is TRBV7-9 and J is TRBJ2-3; the table's D call, TRBD1, has no DNA check behind it. The CDR3 is 13 residues long, ends included. Germline V gives CDR1 SEHNR, CDR2 FQNEAQ (reference sequence). The CDR3 region is CASSSTSGQGPQG.

This clonotype turned up a few times. The CDR3: CSASRGNTEAFF. DNA for the CDR3: TGCAGTGCTAGCCGGGGGAACACTGAAGCTTTCTTT. The gene calls are TRBV20-1 and TRBJ1-1; D remains ambiguous. Germline V CDR1 and CDR2: DFQATT, SNEGSKA (reference sequence). The ends were cut back, 3 bases at V and 1 base at J, with 6 bases in the middle. The CDR3 runs to 12 residues.

This clonotype was counted ten times or more. The rearrangement links TRBV6-1 to TRBJ2-3; 9 positions agree with TRBD1. CDR1 and CDR2 from the germline V gene are MNHNS and SASEGT. This CDR3 region has 14 residues. V gave up 8 bases and J gave up 3 bases; unmatched junction bases: 6. DNA for the CDR3: TGTGCCAGCGGGGACAGGGCGAGTACAGATACGCAGTATTTT. Amino acid sequence: CASGDRASTDTQYF.

This clonotype was counted at least ten times. The V and J genes are TRBV7-9 and TRBJ1-3; TRBD1 agrees at 9 bases. The V gene end was trimmed by 4 bases and the J gene end by 3 bases; junction bases not matched to a gene: 10. Germline V gene data show CDR1 as SEHNR and CDR2 as FQNEAQ (reference sequence). The CDR3 extends over 17 amino acids. CDR3 nucleotides: TGTGCCAGCAGCTCAAGCCACCGGGACAGGGTTGGAAACACCATATATTTT. As protein: CASSSSHRDRVGNTIYF.

This clonotype was counted many times. The chain carries TRBV12-3 or TRBV12-4 and TRBJ2-5; tentative D call: TRBD2 (6 bases). Trimming pared 3 bases from V and 0 bases from J, leaving 17 bases between. There are 17 residues in the CDR3. This CDR3 is CASSFFRASANQETQYF. In DNA form, the CDR3 reads TGTGCCAGCAGTTTTTTTAGGGCTAGCGCTAACCAAGAGACCCAGTACTTC.

This clonotype appeared many times. The chain recombines TRBV10-1 with TRBJ2-2; D is tentatively TRBD1 or TRBD2 (6 bases each). The CDR3 extends over 14 amino acids. V shed 3 bases and J shed 6 bases, with 11 bases lying between them. Germline CDR1 WNHNN, CDR2 SYGVQD (reference sequence). Written as DNA, the CDR3 is TGCGCCAGCAGTGATCAGGGGAGGCCCGGGGAGCTGTTTTTT. It encodes CASSDQGRPGELFF.

This clonotype was detected a few times. J is TRBJ2-7 and V is TRBV5-1; D not certain. CDR3 length equals 14 residues. Germline CDR1 reads SGHRS; CDR2 reads YFSETQ. V was cut by 0 bases and J by 2 bases, with 9 bases left in between. CDR3 in amino acids: CASSLETNPYEQYF. Here the CDR3 DNA reads TGCGCCAGCAGCTTGGAGACGAATCCCTACGAGCAGTACTTC.

The chain is built from TRBV28 and TRBJ2-2; TRBD1 might be the D (5 bases). This CDR3 has 16 residues. The germline gives CDR1 MDHEN, CDR2 SYDVKM. Trimming took 7 bases from V and 3 from J, leaving 18 bases between them. The CDR3 protein is CASIASGSSYTGELFF. Written as DNA, the CDR3 is TGTGCCAGCATCGCATCAGGGTCTTCCTACACCGGGGAGCTGTTTTTT. The complete variable domain, with remaining parts taken from reference TRBV28 and TRBJ2-2, reads DVKVTQSSRYLVKRTGEKVFLECVQDMDHENMFWYRQDPGLGLRLIYFSYDVKMKEKGDIPEGYSVSREKKERFSLILESASTNQTSMYLCASIASGSSYTGELFFGEGSRLTVL.

This clonotype was found a few times. The CDR3 loop reads CASSGRRNQETQYF. CDR3 nucleotides: TGTGCCAGCAGTGGGCGGAGAAACCAAGAGACCCAGTACTTC. The rearrangement uses TRBV2 and TRBJ2-5; D is unclear. V was cut by 4 bases and J by 0 bases, with 9 bases left in between. This CDR3 contains 14 residues. Germline V gene lookup returns CDR1 SNHLY and CDR2 FYNNEI.

This clonotype turned up a few times. The gene calls are TRBV20-1 and TRBJ1-5; 8 bases agree with TRBD1. J lost 2 bases, V lost 0 bases, and 9 bases had no gene match. The CDR3 length is 17 residues. The germline CDR1 and CDR2 sequences are DFQATT and SNEGSKA (reference sequence). CDR3 in DNA: TGCAGTGCTAGAGATCTTGGACAGGGTTTACGCAATCAGCCCCAGCATTTT. Residues: CSARDLGQGLRNQPQHF.

Only a few counts were recorded for this clonotype. The chain links TRBV21-1 to TRBJ1-5; the tabulated D call, TRBD1, remains unverified against the DNA. TRBV21-1 is an annotated pseudogene. The CDR3 consists of 14 residues. In DNA, the CDR3 is TGTGCCAGCAGGTCCACAGGGGGCAATCAGCCCCAGCATTTT. Its translation is CASRSTGGNQPQHF.

V usage is TRBV27 and J usage is TRBJ1-1; D is unclear. V gave up 3 bases and J gave up 4 bases, with 18 bases separating them. Per the germline V gene, CDR1 is MNHEY and CDR2 is SMNVEV (reference sequence). The length of the CDR3 is 16 residues. The CDR3 sequence is CASSFIGGSAFTEAFF. CDR3 coding DNA: TGTGCCAGCAGTTTTATAGGTGGCAGTGCCTTCACTGAAGCTTTCTTT.

At least ten counts were recorded for this clonotype. The chain employs TRBV20-1 and TRBJ2-3; 8 bases are a match to TRBD2. V dropped 6 bases and J dropped 2; count of bases not matched to a gene: 7. Per the germline V gene, CDR1 is DFQATT and CDR2 is SNEGSKA (reference sequence). The CDR3 sequence is 14 residues long. The CDR3 loop is CSAPGLGVTDTQYF. CDR3 DNA: TGCAGTGCACCGGGACTAGGGGTCACAGATACGCAGTATTTT.

This clonotype was seen more than once but under ten times. The rearrangement uses TRBV15 and TRBJ2-3; 9 positions agree with TRBD2. After removal of 1 base from V and 6 bases from J, the junction contained 8 bases not matched to a gene. Germline V gene sequence: CDR1 LNHNV, CDR2 YYDKDF (reference sequence). The CDR3 has 16 residues. This CDR3 reads CATSRGRMLAGDTQYF. The CDR3 nucleotides are TGTGCCACCAGCAGAGGTCGAATGCTAGCGGGGGATACGCAGTATTTT.

This clonotype was recorded many times. V and J are TRBV20-1 and TRBJ2-7; TRBD2 is a possible D gene (5 bases). V shed 5 bases and J shed 2 bases, with 13 bases lying between them. The CDR3 length is 13 residues. Looked up from germline, CDR1 is DFQATT and CDR2 is SNEGSKA (reference sequence). The CDR3 loop reads CSAERTAPYEQYF. CDR3 bases: TGCAGTGCTGAGCGGACTGCACCCTACGAGCAGTACTTC.